This T cell receptor beta chain was identified during a study of T cells after yellow fever vaccination. General study points: Primary-vaccination clones mostly resurfaced post-booster (96% CD4, more than 80% CD8).

TCRdb used MiXCR to reprocess the 5' RACE reads, holding one entry per CDR3 protein. The sample has about 300,000 distinct CDR3 sequences; 3% to 4.5% are singletons. Germline loops: CDR1 MNHEY, CDR2 SMNVEV (reference sequence). V was clipped by 5 bases and J by 1 base, with 12 bases between them. The CDR3 length is 15 residues. Comment on this clonotype: The antigen remains unidentified.

This TCR derives from a man aged 18-30 years who received the YFV17D yellow fever vaccine. The V call is TRBV27, the J call TRBJ1-5, with a tentative D call TRBD1 (5 bases). Sequenced here: PBMCs, sampled 5 days after the yellow fever booster vaccination. The CDR3 bases are TGTGCCAGCAGTAAGGAGGGACGAAGCAATCAGCCCCAGCATTTT. As protein: CASSKEGRSNQPQHF.